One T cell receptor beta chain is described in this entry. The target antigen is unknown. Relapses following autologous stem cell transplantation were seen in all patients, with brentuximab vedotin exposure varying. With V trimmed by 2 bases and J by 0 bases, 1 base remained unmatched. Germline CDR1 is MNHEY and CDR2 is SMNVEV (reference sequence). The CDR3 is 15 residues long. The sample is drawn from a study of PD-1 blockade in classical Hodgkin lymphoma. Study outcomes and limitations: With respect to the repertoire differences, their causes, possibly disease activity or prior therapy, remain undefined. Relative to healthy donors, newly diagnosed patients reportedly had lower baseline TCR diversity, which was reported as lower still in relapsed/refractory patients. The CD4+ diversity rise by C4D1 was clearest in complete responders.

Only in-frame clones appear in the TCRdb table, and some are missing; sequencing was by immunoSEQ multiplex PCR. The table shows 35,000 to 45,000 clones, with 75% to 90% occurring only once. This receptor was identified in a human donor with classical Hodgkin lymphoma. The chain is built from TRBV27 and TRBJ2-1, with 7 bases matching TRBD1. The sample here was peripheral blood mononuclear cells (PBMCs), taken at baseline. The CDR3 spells CASSLQGVSYNEQFF. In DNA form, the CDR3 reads TGTGCCAGCAGTTTACAGGGGGTCTCCTACAATGAGCAGTTCTTC.